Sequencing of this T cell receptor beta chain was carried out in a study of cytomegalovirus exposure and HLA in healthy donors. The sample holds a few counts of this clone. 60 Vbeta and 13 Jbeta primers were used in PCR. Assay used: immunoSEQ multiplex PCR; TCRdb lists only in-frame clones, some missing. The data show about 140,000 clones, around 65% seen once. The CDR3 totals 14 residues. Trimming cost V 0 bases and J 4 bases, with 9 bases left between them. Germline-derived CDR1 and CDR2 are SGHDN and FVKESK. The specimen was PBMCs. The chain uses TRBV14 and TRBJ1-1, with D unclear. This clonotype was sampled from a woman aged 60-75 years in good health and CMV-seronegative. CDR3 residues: CASSQEVPSTEAFF. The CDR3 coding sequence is TGTGCCAGCAGCCAAGAGGTACCCAGCACTGAAGCTTTCTTT.